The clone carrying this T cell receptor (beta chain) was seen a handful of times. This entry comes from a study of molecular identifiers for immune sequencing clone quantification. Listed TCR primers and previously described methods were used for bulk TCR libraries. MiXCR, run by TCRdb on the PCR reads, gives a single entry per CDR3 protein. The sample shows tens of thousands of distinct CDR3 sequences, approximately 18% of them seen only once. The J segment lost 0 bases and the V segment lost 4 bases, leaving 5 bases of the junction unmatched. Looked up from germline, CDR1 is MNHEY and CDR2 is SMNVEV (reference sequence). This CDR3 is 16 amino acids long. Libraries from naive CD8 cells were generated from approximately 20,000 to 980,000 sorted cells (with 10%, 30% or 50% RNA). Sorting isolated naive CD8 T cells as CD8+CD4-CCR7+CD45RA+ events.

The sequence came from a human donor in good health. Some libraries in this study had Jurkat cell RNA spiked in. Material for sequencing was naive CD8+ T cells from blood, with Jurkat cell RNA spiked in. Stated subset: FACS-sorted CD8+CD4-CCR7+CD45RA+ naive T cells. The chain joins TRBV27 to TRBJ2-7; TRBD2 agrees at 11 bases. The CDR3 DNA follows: TGTGCCAGCAGTTCACTAGCGGGAGACACCTCCTACGAGCAGTACTTC. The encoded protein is CASSSLAGDTSYEQYF.